This TCR beta chain stems from a study of T-cell reconstitution after alpha-beta-depleted transplantation in children. Preparation of the TCRbeta library used unique molecular identifiers. In TCRdb, the PCR reads were re-called with MiXCR into one record per CDR3 protein. In the table there are 900,000 or so distinct CDR3 sequences, roughly 15% of which are singletons. The germline CDR1 and CDR2 sequences are MNHEY and SMNVEV (reference sequence). Unmatched junction bases numbered 5, after V lost 3 bases and J lost 7 bases. The CDR3 is made up of 14 amino acids. Regarding the study as a whole: At around two months after transplant, the alpha-beta T cells were reportedly derived from several hundred expanded clones that came from non-depleted graft cells. Newly produced T cells mostly accounted for T-cell counts and diversity one year post-transplant. Certain patients had high TCRbeta diversity at day 60, and it came from recipient T cells and thymic progenitors that survived.

This clonotype showed up just once. The antigen is undetermined. The genes are TRBV27 and TRBJ2-1; 8 positions agree with TRBD1. This clonotype was sampled from a male patient between 5 and 17 years old who had a stem cell transplant for acute lymphoblastic leukemia, so the T cells may come from the graft donor. Specimen: PBMCs, mostly from graft donor cells, collected 360 days after TCRalphabeta/CD19-depleted stem cell transplant. The CDR3 DNA reads TGTGCCAGCAGTTTCCAGGGGGCATCTAATGAGCAGTTCTTC. It is translated as CASSFQGASNEQFF.